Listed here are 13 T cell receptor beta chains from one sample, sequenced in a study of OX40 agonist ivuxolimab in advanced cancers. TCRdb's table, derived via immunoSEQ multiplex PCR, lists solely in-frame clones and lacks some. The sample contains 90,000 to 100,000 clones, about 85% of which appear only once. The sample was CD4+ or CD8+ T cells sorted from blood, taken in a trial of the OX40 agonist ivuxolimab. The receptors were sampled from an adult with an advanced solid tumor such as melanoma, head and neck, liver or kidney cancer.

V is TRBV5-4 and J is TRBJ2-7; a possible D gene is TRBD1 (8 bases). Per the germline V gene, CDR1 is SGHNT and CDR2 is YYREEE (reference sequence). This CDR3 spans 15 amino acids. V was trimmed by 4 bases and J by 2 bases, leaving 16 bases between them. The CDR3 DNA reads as TGTGCCAGCAGCAGCGGGACAGGCCTAACCTACGAGCAGTACGTC. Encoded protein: CASSSGTGLTYEQYV.

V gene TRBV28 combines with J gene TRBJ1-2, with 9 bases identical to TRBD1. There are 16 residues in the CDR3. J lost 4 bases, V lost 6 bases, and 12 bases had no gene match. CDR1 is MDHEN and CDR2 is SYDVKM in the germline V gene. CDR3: CASRDRGGRLFYGYTF. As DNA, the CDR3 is TGTGCCAGCAGAGACAGGGGGGGGAGGTTATTCTATGGCTACACCTTC.

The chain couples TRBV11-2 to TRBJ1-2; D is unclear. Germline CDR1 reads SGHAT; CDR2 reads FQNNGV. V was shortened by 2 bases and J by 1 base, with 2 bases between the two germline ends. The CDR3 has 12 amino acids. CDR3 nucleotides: TGTGCCAGCAGCTTAAATAACTATGGCTACACCTTC. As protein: CASSLNNYGYTF. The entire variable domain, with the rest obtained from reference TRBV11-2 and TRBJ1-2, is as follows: EAGVAQSPRYKIIEKRQSVAFWCNPISGHATLYWYQQILGQGPKLLIQFQNNGVVDDSQLPKDRFSAERLKGVDSTLKIQPAKLEDSAVYLCASSLNNYGYTFGSGTRLTVV.

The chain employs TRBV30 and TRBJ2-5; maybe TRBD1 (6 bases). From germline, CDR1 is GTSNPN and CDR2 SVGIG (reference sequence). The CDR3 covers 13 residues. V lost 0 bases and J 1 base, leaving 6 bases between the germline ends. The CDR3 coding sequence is TGTGCCTGGAGTGTACAGGGCCAAGAGACCCAGTACTTC. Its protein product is CAWSVQGQETQYF.

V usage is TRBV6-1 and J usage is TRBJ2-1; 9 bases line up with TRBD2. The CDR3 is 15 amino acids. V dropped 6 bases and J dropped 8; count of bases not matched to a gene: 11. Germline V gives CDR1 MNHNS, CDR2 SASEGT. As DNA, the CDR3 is TGTGCCAGCAGAAGTCGAGCGGGAGGAGGGTATGAGCAGTTCTTC. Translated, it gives CASRSRAGGGYEQFF.

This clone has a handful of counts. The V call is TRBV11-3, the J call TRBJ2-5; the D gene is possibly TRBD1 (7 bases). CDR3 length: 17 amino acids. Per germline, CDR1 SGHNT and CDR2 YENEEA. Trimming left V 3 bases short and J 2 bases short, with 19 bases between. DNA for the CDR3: TGTGCCAGCAGCTTGGGGGGTCCGGGACAGTCACAAGAGACCCAGTACTTC. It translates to CASSLGGPGQSQETQYF.

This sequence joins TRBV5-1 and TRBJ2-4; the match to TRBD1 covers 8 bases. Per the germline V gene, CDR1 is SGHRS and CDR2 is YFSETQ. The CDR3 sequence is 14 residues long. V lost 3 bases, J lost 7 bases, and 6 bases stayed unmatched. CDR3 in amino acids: CASSSQGAENIQYF. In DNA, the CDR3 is TGCGCCAGCAGCTCCCAGGGGGCTGAGAACATTCAGTACTTC.

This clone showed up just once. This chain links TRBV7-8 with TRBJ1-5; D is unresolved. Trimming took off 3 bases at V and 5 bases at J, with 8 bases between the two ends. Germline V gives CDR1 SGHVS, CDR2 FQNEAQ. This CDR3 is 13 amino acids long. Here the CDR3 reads CASSLGLDQPQHF. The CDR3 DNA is TGTGCCAGCAGCTTGGGTTTAGATCAGCCCCAGCATTTT.

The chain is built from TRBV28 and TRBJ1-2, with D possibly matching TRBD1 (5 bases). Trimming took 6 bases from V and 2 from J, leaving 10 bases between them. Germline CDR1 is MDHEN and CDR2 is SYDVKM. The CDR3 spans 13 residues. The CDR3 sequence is CASSPDRNYGYTF. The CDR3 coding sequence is TGTGCCAGCAGCCCCGACAGAAACTATGGCTACACCTTC.

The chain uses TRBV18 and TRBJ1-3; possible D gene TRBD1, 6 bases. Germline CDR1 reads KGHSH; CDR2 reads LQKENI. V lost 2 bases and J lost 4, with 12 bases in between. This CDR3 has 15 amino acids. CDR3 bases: TGTGCCAGCTCACCAGCAGGGGAATACGGAAACACCATATATTTT. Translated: CASSPAGEYGNTIYF.

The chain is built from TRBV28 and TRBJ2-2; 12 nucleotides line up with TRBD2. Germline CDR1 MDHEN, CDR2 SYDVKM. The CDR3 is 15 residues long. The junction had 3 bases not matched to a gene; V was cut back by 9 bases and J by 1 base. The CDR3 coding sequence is TGTGCCAGTCTGACTAGCGGGAGGAACACCGGGGAGCTGTTTTTT. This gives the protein CASLTSGRNTGELFF. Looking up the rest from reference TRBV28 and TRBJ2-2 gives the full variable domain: DVKVTQSSRYLVKRTGEKVFLECVQDMDHENMFWYRQDPGLGLRLIYFSYDVKMKEKGDIPEGYSVSREKKERFSLILESASTNQTSMYLCASLTSGRNTGELFFGEGSRLTVL.

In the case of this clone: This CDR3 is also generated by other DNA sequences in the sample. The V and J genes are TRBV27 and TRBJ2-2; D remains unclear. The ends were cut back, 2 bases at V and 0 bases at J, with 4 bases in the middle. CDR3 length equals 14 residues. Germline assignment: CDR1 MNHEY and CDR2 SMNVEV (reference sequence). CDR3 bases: TGTGCCAGCAGTTTAAGGGCGAACACCGGGGAGCTGTTTTTT. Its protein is CASSLRANTGELFF.

CDR3 region: CASSPTAVENTEAFF. CDR3 nucleotide sequence: TGTGCCAGCAGTCCGACAGCTGTTGAGAACACTGAAGCTTTCTTT. This chain joins TRBV11-2 and TRBJ1-1; D is perhaps TRBD1 (5 bases). The CDR3 is 15 residues long. CDR1 is SGHAT and CDR2 is FQNNGV in the germline V gene. V was shortened by 6 bases and J by 1 base, with 15 bases between the two germline ends.